These 17 T cell receptor beta chains share one sample of origin, sequenced in a study of blood T cell repertoires in COVID-19. Repertoires were generated with immunoSEQ multiplex PCR, while TCRdb's copy carries only in-frame clones and drops some. The table lists more than 55,000 clones, around 77% of them singletons. Sequenced sample: peripheral blood. Every receptor here comes from a man older than 75 with active or convalescent COVID-19.

Here the CDR3 DNA reads TGTGCCAGCAGCCCGCAACTAGATTACAATGAGCAGTTCTTC. Its protein is CASSPQLDYNEQFF. The V call is TRBV7-3, the J call TRBJ2-1; possibly TRBD2 for D (5 bases). V lost 5 bases, J lost 4 bases, and 12 bases lay in between. The CDR3 length is 14 residues. From germline, CDR1 is SGHTA and CDR2 FQGTGA.

The gene calls are TRBV7-9 and TRBJ1-2; the D gene is possibly TRBD1 (6 bases). The CDR3 contains 13 residues. Trimming cost V 5 bases and J 4 bases, with 11 bases left between them. The germline CDR1 and CDR2 sequences are SEHNR and FQNEAQ (reference sequence). The chain's CDR3 is CASSGQRSYGYTF. CDR3 in DNA: TGTGCCAGCAGCGGACAGCGATCCTATGGCTACACCTTC. The complete variable domain, with remaining parts taken from reference TRBV7-9 and TRBJ1-2, reads DTGVSQNPRHKITKRGQNVTFRCDPISEHNRLYWYRQTLGQGPEFLTYFQNEAQLEKSRLLSDRFSAERPKGSFSTLEIQRTEQGDSAMYLCASSGQRSYGYTFGSGTRLTVV.

The chain links TRBV7-3 to TRBJ2-3, with 10 nucleotides matching TRBD2. Germline loops: CDR1 SGHTA, CDR2 FQGTGA. This CDR3 has 17 residues. The V and J ends lost 1 base and 4 bases, in that order; junction bases with no gene match: 8. CDR3 sequence (DNA): TGTGCCAGCAGCTTAAAGCCCAGCGGGGGGGCGGCAGATACGCAGTATTTT. Translated, it gives CASSLKPSGGAADTQYF.

The chain is built from TRBV4-1 and TRBJ1-3; TRBD1 matches at 11 bases. J lost 2 bases, V lost 3 bases, and 3 bases had no gene match. Per the germline V gene, CDR1 is MGHRA and CDR2 is YSYEKL. This CDR3 has 16 amino acids. The CDR3 region has the DNA TGCGCCAGCAGCCACCCGGGACAGGGGGCTGGAAACACCATATATTTT. It translates to CASSHPGQGAGNTIYF.

This clone showed up just a few times. CDR3 sequence: CAWSVRKGMGTGELFF. For the CDR3, the DNA is TGTGCCTGGAGTGTACGGAAGGGGATGGGGACCGGGGAGCTGTTTTTT. This rearrangement joins TRBV30 to TRBJ2-2; D possibly corresponds to TRBD1 (5 bases). Deletions cut 0 bases from V and 5 bases from J, with 16 bases between. Germline lookup yields CDR1 GTSNPN and CDR2 SVGIG (reference sequence). This CDR3 is built from 16 residues.

This clone has more than one count but fewer than ten. This chain joins TRBV28 and TRBJ2-3; D call uncertain. Germline assignment: CDR1 MDHEN and CDR2 SYDVKM. Trimming shortened V by 1 base and J by 0 bases, and 11 bases separated the two germline ends. This CDR3 is built from 16 residues. CDR3 sequence reads: CASSLFTGGSTDTQYF. DNA for the CDR3: TGTGCCAGCAGTTTATTTACCGGCGGTAGCACAGATACGCAGTATTTT.

The rearrangement joins TRBV2 to TRBJ2-5; maybe TRBD1 (5 bases). Trimming took 7 bases from V and 3 from J, leaving 12 bases between them. CDR1 and CDR2 from the germline V gene are SNHLY and FYNNEI. The CDR3 length is 13 residues. In DNA form, the CDR3 reads TGTGCCAGCAATGCAGGGTACGAAGAGACCCAGTACTTC. This encodes CASNAGYEETQYF. Complete variable domain (other parts from reference TRBV2 and TRBJ2-5): EPEVTQTPSHQVTQMGQEVILRCVPISNHLYFYWYRQILGQKVEFLVSFYNNEISEKSEIFDDQFSVERPDGSNFTLKIRSTKLEDSAMYFCASNAGYEETQYFGPGTRLLVL.

The chain combines TRBV29-1 with TRBJ2-3; 7 bases agree with TRBD2. In germline, CDR1 is SQVTM, CDR2 ANQGSEA. V gave up 4 bases and J gave up 2 bases; unmatched junction bases: 6. This CDR3 comprises 14 residues. CDR3 in amino acids: CSVVRAGPTDTQYF. The CDR3 DNA sequence: TGCAGCGTTGTACGAGCGGGGCCCACAGATACGCAGTATTTT.

In DNA, the CDR3 is TGTGCCAGCACCCCGCGGGGGGCATTTACGAACACTGAAGCTTTCTTT. It yields the protein CASTPRGAFTNTEAFF. The chain combines TRBV7-8 with TRBJ1-1; D is possibly TRBD1 (6 bases). V lost 7 bases to trimming and J lost 1 base, with 19 bases between them. Germline V gene sequence: CDR1 SGHVS, CDR2 FQNEAQ. The CDR3 consists of 16 residues.

The chain's CDR3 is CASSRDTSSYNEQFF. CDR3 nucleotides: TGTGCCAGCAGCAGGGACACAAGCTCCTACAATGAGCAGTTCTTC. This chain connects TRBV7-3 to TRBJ2-1; weak D call: TRBD1 (6 bases). Trimming cost V 5 bases and J 0 bases, with 11 bases left between them. This CDR3 comprises 15 residues. Looked up from germline, CDR1 is SGHTA and CDR2 is FQGTGA.

This chain uses TRBV28 with TRBJ2-2; D not resolved. Germline CDR1 is MDHEN and CDR2 is SYDVKM. CDR3 size: 15 residues. Trimming took 6 bases from V and 3 from J, leaving 14 bases between them. DNA of the CDR3: TGTGCCAGCAGCCACCCTAACTCCTACACCGGGGAGCTGTTTTTT. It is translated as CASSHPNSYTGELFF. Looking up the rest from reference TRBV28 and TRBJ2-2 gives the full variable domain: DVKVTQSSRYLVKRTGEKVFLECVQDMDHENMFWYRQDPGLGLRLIYFSYDVKMKEKGDIPEGYSVSREKKERFSLILESASTNQTSMYLCASSHPNSYTGELFFGEGSRLTVL.

The chain uses TRBV7-8 and TRBJ2-1, with 7 bases that match TRBD2. The length of the CDR3 is 15 residues. V shed 4 bases and J 8 bases; nucleotides not matched to a gene: 11. The germline V gene has CDR1 SGHVS and CDR2 FQNEAQ. CDR3 amino acids: CASSYPPVGRDEQFF. The CDR3 nucleotides read TGTGCCAGCAGCTACCCGCCGGTAGGGAGGGATGAGCAGTTCTTC.

The rearrangement joins TRBV5-1 to TRBJ1-6; a weak D match, TRBD1 (6 bases). V was trimmed by 0 bases and J by 7 bases, leaving 11 bases between them. The CDR3 has 15 amino acids. The germline V gene has CDR1 SGHRS and CDR2 YFSETQ. This CDR3 is CASSLGTADNSPLHF. The CDR3 coding sequence is TGCGCCAGCAGCTTGGGGACAGCTGACAATTCACCCCTCCACTTT.

The chain has TRBV28 and TRBJ2-2; tentatively, D is TRBD2 (6 bases). CDR3 size: 13 residues. Germline CDR1 MDHEN, CDR2 SYDVKM. The V end was cut by 6 bases, the J end by 4 bases, with 9 bases between. CDR3: CASSRGFTGELFF. CDR3 nucleotides: TGTGCCAGCAGCCGGGGGTTCACCGGGGAGCTGTTTTTT.

This clone was seen only once. The chain couples TRBV6-4 to TRBJ2-3; D is undetermined. Germline V gene sequence: CDR1 MRHNA, CDR2 SNTAGT. Trimming removed 1 base at V and 6 bases at J, with 11 bases between. This CDR3 is 14 amino acids long. In nucleotides, the CDR3 is TGTGCCAGCAGTGACTACCCCCGGTCGGATACGCAGTATTTT. Translating gives CASSDYPRSDTQYF.

The chain employs TRBV5-8 and TRBJ2-2; D uncertain. This CDR3 comprises 15 residues. With 0 bases removed from V and 5 bases from J, the gap between germline ends came to 11 bases. Germline assignment: CDR1 SGHTS and CDR2 YDEGEE. This chain's CDR3 is CASSLGTDITGELFF. The CDR3, as DNA: TGTGCCAGCAGCTTGGGCACTGACATTACCGGGGAGCTGTTTTTT.

This clone was recorded many times. Written as DNA, the CDR3 is TGCGCCAGCAGCCAAGAGAGGGGACAGTTCTACACCTTC. Translating gives CASSQERGQFYTF. The J gene is TRBJ1-2, the V gene TRBV4-3; TRBD1 aligns across 7 bases. The V and J ends lost 0 bases and 10 bases, in that order; junction bases with no gene match: 5. The CDR3 length is 13 residues. Germline lookup yields CDR1 LGHNA and CDR2 YSLEER.